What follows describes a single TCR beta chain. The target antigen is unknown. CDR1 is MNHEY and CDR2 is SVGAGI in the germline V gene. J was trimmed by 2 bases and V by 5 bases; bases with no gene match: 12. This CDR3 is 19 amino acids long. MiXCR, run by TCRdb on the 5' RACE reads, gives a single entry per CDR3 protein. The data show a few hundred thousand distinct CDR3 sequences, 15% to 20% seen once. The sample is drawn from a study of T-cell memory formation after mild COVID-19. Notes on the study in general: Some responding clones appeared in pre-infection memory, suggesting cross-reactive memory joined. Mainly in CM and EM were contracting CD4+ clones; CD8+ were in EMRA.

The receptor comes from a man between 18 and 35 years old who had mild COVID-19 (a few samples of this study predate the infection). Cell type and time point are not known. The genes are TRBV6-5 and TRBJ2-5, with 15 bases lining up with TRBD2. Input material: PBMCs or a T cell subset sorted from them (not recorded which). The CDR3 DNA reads TGTGCCAGCAGTCCCGGGGGACTAGCGGGGGGCTCGGTACAAGAGACCCAGTACTTC. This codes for CASSPGGLAGGSVQETQYF.